The 10 T cell receptor beta chains below come from one sample, sequenced in a study of shared clonotypes between healthy human individuals. The table came from immunoSEQ multiplex PCR; TCRdb's copy has only in-frame clones and leaves some out. The table has 950,000 to 1,100,000 clones, around 74% seen once; the top ten hold about 1.5%. The specimen sequenced was memory CD4+ T cells sorted from blood. Described subset: CD45RA-negative fraction. The receptors derive from a man aged 18 to 35 in good health.

The rearrangement links TRBV6-6 to TRBJ2-2; no clear D gene. Germline loops: CDR1 MNHNY, CDR2 SVGAGI (reference sequence). Deletions cut 1 base from V and 7 bases from J, with 10 bases between. The CDR3 is 14 amino acids. DNA for the CDR3: TGTGCCAGCAGTTACTTCCCCAATGTCGGGGAGCTGTTTTTT. It encodes CASSYFPNVGELFF.

The chain has TRBV7-9 and TRBJ1-1, with 8 nucleotides matching TRBD1. CDR3 length: 15 residues. The junction had 8 bases not matched to a gene; V was cut back by 3 bases and J by 5 bases. The germline V gene has CDR1 SEHNR and CDR2 FQNEAQ (reference sequence). The CDR3: CASSFGQGGGTEAFF. The CDR3 DNA follows: TGTGCCAGCAGCTTCGGACAGGGAGGAGGAACTGAAGCTTTCTTT.

V is TRBV6-6 and J is TRBJ1-2; TRBD1 matches at 8 bases. CDR3 length: 14 residues. CDR1 MNHNY and CDR2 SVGAGI come from the germline V gene (reference sequence). Trimming removed 6 bases from V and 7 bases from J; junction bases left unmatched: 10. CDR3 DNA sequence: TGTGCCAGCAGCGAGACACAGGGGGTCGGTGGCTACACCTTC. Its protein is CASSETQGVGGYTF.

The rearrangement links TRBV5-1 to TRBJ2-1; TRBD1 matches at 9 bases. Germline lookup yields CDR1 SGHRS and CDR2 YFSETQ. J was trimmed by 7 bases and V by 1 base; bases with no gene match: 6. The CDR3 sequence is 15 residues long. CDR3 sequence reads: CASSLMRQGVNEQFF. Here the CDR3 DNA reads TGCGCCAGCAGCTTGATGCGACAGGGGGTTAATGAGCAGTTCTTC.

As to this clone: This sample includes further DNA sequences coding for the same CDR3. CDR3 sequence (DNA): TGCGCCAGCAGCCAAGATTTGAGAGGAGGGGAGACCCAGTACTTC. The encoded protein is CASSQDLRGGETQYF. The chain has TRBV4-3 and TRBJ2-5; D is possibly TRBD2 (6 bases). Looked up from germline, CDR1 is LGHNA and CDR2 is YSLEER. The CDR3 extends over 15 amino acids. The V end was cut by 0 bases, the J end by 5 bases, with 13 bases between.

As regards this clone: A much larger clone differs by one base, so this may be a read error. The chain is built from TRBV6-5 and TRBJ1-5; no clear D gene. The CDR3 runs to 12 residues. Germline V gene data show CDR1 as MNHEY and CDR2 as SVGAGI. Trimming took off 6 bases at V and 0 bases at J, with 3 bases between the two ends. CDR3 sequence: CASRYSNQPQHF. CDR3 nucleotide sequence: TGTGCCAGCAGGTATAGCAATCAGCCCCAGCATTTT.

As concerns this clone: The identical CDR3 is also encoded by other nucleotide sequences in the sample. The genes are TRBV30 and TRBJ2-7; 11 positions agree with TRBD2. Germline values: CDR1 GTSNPN, CDR2 SVGIG (reference sequence). The junction had 5 bases not matched to a gene; V was cut back by 0 bases and J by 4 bases. This CDR3 contains 15 residues. In DNA, the CDR3 is TGTGCCTGGAGTGTACGGCTAGCGGGAGGATACGAGCAGTACTTC. Residues: CAWSVRLAGGYEQYF.

In its sample, this clone was seen a few times. V usage is TRBV5-1 and J usage is TRBJ2-3; D might be TRBD2 (5 bases). V was clipped by 4 bases and J by 0 bases, with 12 bases between them. Germline V CDR1 and CDR2: SGHRS, YFSETQ. CDR3 size: 15 residues. CDR3 nucleotide sequence: TGCGCCAGCAGCCCCGGGGTACCTAGCACAGATACGCAGTATTTT. This encodes CASSPGVPSTDTQYF.

V usage is TRBV14 and J usage is TRBJ1-6; D gene ambiguous. The V end was cut by 2 bases, the J end by 5 bases, with 16 bases between. The CDR3 has 17 amino acids. CDR1 is SGHDN and CDR2 is FVKESK in the germline V gene. Written as DNA, the CDR3 is TGTGCCAGCAGCCAAAGTAATCAAGGCAGGAATAATTCACCCCTCCACTTT. This translates into CASSQSNQGRNNSPLHF.

This clone was detected a few times. This chain links TRBV5-1 with TRBJ1-2; 10 bases line up with TRBD1. This CDR3 has 14 residues. J gave up 10 bases and V 0 bases, and 6 bases lay outside the gene matches. Germline assignment: CDR1 SGHRS and CDR2 YFSETQ. The CDR3 here is CASSLDAGTGAYTF. Here the CDR3 DNA reads TGCGCCAGCAGCTTGGATGCCGGGACAGGGGCCTACACCTTC.